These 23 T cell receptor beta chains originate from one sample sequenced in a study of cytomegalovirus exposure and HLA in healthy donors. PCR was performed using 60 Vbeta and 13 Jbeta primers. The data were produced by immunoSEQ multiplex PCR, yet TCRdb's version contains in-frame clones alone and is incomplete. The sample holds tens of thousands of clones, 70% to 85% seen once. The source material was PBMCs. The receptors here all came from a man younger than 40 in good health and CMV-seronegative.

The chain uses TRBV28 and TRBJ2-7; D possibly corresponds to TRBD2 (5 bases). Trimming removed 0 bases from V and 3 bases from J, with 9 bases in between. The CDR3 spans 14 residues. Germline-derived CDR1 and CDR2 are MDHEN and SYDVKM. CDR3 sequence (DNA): TGTGCCAGCAGTTTATGGGCGGGTAGCTACGAGCAGTACTTC. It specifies CASSLWAGSYEQYF.

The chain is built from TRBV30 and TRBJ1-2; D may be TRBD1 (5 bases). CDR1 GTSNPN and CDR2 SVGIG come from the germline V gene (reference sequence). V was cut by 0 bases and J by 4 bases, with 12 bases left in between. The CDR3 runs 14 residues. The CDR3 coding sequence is TGTGCCTGGAGTGTAATAAGGGGCGGCTATGGCTACACCTTC. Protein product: CAWSVIRGGYGYTF.

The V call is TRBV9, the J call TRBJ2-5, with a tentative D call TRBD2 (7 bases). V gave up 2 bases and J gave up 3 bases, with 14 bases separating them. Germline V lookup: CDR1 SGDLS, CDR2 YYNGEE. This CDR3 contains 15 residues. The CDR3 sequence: CASSVKGGVEETQYF. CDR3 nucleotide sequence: TGTGCCAGCAGCGTCAAGGGGGGGGTCGAAGAGACCCAGTACTTC.

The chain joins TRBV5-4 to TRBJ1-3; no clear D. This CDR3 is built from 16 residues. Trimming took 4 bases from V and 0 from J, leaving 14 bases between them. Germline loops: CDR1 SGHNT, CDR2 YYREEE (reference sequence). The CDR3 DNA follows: TGTGCCAGCAGCCCCGCGCGCGGAAGCTCTGGAAACACCATATATTTT. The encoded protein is CASSPARGSSGNTIYF.

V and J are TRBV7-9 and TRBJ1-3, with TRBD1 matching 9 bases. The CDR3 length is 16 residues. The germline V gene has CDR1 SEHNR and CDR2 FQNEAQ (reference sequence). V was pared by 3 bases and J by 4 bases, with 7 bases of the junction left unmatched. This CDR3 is CASSFKGQGQGNTIYF. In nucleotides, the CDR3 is TGTGCCAGCAGCTTTAAAGGACAGGGGCAGGGAAACACCATATATTTT. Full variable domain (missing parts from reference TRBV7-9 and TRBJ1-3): DTGVSQNPRHKITKRGQNVTFRCDPISEHNRLYWYRQTLGQGPEFLTYFQNEAQLEKSRLLSDRFSAERPKGSFSTLEIQRTEQGDSAMYLCASSFKGQGQGNTIYFGEGSWLTVV.

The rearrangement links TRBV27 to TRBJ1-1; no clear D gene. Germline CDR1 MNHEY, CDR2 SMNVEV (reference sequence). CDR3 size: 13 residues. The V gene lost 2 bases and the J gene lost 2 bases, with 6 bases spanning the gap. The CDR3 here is CASSLVTNTEAFF. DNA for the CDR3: TGTGCCAGCAGTTTAGTCACTAACACTGAAGCTTTCTTT.

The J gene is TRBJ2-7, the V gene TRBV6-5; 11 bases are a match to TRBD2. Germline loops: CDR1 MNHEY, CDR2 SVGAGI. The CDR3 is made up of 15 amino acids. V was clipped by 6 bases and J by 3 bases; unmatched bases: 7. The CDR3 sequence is CASSMGSGGVYEQYF. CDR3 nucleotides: TGTGCCAGCAGCATGGGTAGCGGGGGGGTCTACGAGCAGTACTTC.

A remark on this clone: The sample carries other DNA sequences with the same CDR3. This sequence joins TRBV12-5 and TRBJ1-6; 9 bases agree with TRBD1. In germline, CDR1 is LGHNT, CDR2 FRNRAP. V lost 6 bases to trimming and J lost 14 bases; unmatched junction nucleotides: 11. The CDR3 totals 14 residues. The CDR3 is CASGLGTGIGTLHF. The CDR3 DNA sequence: TGTGCTAGTGGCCTCGGGACAGGGATAGGCACCCTCCACTTT.

The CDR3 bases are TGTGCCAGCAGCGACGAGACAGGGGGCGCTGGGGCCAACGTCCTGACTTTC. Translating gives CASSDETGGAGANVLTF. The V gene is TRBV9, the J gene TRBJ2-6, with 10 bases lining up with TRBD1. Germline loops: CDR1 SGDLS, CDR2 YYNGEE. V was pared by 3 bases and J by 2 bases, with 5 bases of the junction left unmatched. The length of the CDR3 is 17 residues.

The CDR3 reads CASSLDSTSTDTQYF. The CDR3 nucleotides are TGTGCCAGCAGTTTGGACAGCACTAGCACAGATACGCAGTATTTT. The V call is TRBV6-4, the J call TRBJ2-3, with D maybe TRBD1 (6 bases). The CDR3 runs 15 residues. V lost 5 bases to trimming and J lost 0 bases, with 12 bases between them. Germline V gene data show CDR1 as MRHNA and CDR2 as SNTAGT.

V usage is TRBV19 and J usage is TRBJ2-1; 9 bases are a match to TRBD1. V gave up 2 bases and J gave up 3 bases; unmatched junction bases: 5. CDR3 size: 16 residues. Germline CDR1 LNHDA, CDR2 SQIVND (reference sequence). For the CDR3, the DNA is TGTGCCAGTAGTATAATACAGGGGGCAAACTACAATGAGCAGTTCTTC. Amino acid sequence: CASSIIQGANYNEQFF.

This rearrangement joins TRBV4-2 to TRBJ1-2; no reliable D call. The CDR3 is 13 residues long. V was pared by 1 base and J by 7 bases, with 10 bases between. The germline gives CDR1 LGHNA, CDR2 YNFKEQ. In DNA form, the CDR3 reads TGTGCCAGCAGCCAAGGCCTGCAGATTGGCTACACCTTC. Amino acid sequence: CASSQGLQIGYTF.

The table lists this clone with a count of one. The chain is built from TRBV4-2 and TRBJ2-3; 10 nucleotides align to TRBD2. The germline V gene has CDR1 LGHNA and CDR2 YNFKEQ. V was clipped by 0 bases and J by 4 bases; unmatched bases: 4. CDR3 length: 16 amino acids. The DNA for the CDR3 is TGTGCCAGCAGCCAAGATCAGCGGGGGGGCCCAGATACGCAGTATTTT. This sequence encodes CASSQDQRGGPDTQYF.

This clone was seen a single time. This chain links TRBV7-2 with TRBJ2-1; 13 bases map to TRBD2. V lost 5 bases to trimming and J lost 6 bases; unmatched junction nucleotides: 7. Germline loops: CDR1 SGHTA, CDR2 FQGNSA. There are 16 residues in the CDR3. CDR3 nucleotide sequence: TGTGCCAGCAGCAGAACGACTAGCGGGGGGTCCAATGAGCAGTTCTTC. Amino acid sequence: CASSRTTSGGSNEQFF.

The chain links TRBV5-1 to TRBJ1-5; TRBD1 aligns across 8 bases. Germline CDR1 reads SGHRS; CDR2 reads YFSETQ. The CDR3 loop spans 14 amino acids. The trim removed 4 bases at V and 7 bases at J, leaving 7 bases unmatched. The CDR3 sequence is CASSPQGDEQPQHF. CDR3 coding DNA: TGCGCCAGCAGCCCACAGGGGGATGAGCAGCCCCAGCATTTT. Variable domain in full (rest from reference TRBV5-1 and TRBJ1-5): KAGVTQTPRYLIKTRGQQVTLSCSPISGHRSVSWYQQTPGQGLQFLFEYFSETQRNKGNFPGRFSGRQFSNSRSEMNVSTLELGDSALYLCASSPQGDEQPQHFGDGTRLSIL.

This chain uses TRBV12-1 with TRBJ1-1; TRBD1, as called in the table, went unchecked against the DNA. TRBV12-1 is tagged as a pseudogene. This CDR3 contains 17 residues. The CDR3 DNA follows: TGTGCCAGCAGCTTTAGGTGTGACAGGGGGCATGGAAGGGAAGCTTTCTTT. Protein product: CASSFRCDRGHGREAFF.

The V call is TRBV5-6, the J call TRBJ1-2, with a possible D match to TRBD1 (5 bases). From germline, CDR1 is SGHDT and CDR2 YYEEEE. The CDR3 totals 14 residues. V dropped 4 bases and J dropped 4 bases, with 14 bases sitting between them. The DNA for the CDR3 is TGTGCCAGCAGCAGGCAGGGCAGTCTCTATGGCTACACCTTC. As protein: CASSRQGSLYGYTF.

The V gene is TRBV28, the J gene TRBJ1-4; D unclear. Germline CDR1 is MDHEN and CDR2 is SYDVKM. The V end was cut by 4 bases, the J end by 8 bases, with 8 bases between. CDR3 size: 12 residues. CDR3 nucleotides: TGTGCCAGCAGTTCGGGTAACGAAAAACTGTTTTTT. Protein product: CASSSGNEKLFF.

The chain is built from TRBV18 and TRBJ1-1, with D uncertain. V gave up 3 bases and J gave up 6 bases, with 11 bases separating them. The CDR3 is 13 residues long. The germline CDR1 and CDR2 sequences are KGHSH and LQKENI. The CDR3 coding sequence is TGTGCCAGCTCACCTCGAGAAGAAGCTGAAGCTTTCTTT. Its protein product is CASSPREEAEAFF.

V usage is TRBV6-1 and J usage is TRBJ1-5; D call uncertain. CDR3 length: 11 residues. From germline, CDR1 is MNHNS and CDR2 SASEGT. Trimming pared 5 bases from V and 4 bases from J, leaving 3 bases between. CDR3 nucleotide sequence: TGTGCCAGCAGTCTTAATCAGCCCCAGCATTTT. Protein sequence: CASSLNQPQHF.

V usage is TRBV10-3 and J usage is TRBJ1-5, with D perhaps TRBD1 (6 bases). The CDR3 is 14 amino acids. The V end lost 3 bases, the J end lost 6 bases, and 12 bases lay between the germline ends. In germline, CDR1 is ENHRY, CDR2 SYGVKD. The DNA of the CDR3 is TGTGCCATCAGTGACTCGAACAGGGTTCAGCCCCAGCATTTT. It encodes CAISDSNRVQPQHF.

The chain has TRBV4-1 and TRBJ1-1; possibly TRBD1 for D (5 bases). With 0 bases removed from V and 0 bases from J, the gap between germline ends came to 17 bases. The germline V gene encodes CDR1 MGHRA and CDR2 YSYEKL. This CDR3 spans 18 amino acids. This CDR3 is CASSQDWVDSQLNTEAFF. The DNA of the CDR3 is TGCGCCAGCAGCCAAGATTGGGTTGACAGTCAGCTGAACACTGAAGCTTTCTTT.

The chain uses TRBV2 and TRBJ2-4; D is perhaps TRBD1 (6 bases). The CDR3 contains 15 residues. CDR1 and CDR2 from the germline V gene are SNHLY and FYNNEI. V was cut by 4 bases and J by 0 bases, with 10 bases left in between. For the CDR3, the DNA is TGTGCCAGCAGTGTTGGGACACTAGCCAAAAACATTCAGTACTTC. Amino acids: CASSVGTLAKNIQYF.